This TCR beta chain derives from a study of shared T cell receptors in the human thymus. V gave up 0 bases and J gave up 7 bases, with 9 bases separating them. CDR1 is WSHSY, CDR2 SAAADI, per germline. This CDR3 is 13 amino acids long. The table came from immunoSEQ multiplex PCR; TCRdb's copy has only in-frame clones and leaves some out. Among around 67,000 clones listed, nearly 95% were seen once. Sequenced input: thymocytes. This TCR was sampled from a human donor. The chain couples TRBV10-2 to TRBJ2-5, with D perhaps matching TRBD2 (5 bases). The CDR3 reads CASSESMGATQYF. The CDR3 coding sequence is TGCGCCAGCAGTGAGTCTATGGGAGCGACCCAGTACTTC.